A single sample gave rise to the 7 T cell receptor beta chains below, sequenced in a study of control samples from healthy donors and cancer patients. Sequencing used immunoSEQ multiplex PCR; TCRdb keeps in-frame clones, though not all of them. Of around 50,000 clones listed, 85% to 95% are singletons. Sequencing used blood. Receptors originate from a man aged 30 to 45 in good health.

The rearrangement links TRBV28 to TRBJ2-7, with D unresolved. The germline V gene encodes CDR1 MDHEN and CDR2 SYDVKM. The CDR3 spans 14 residues. Trimming cost V 5 bases and J 2 bases, with 13 bases left between them. CDR3 bases: TGTGCCAGCAGTCATAGGGTTCGCCCCTACGAGCAGTACTTC. Protein product: CASSHRVRPYEQYF.

The J gene is TRBJ2-2, the V gene TRBV4-2, with D uncertain. V was shortened by 1 base and J by 0 bases, with 12 bases between the two germline ends. CDR3 length equals 17 residues. Looked up from germline, CDR1 is LGHNA and CDR2 is YNFKEQ. The DNA for the CDR3 is TGTGCCAGCAGCCAAGCGGGCCCAGGAGCGAACACCGGGGAGCTGTTTTTT. This translates into CASSQAGPGANTGELFF.

V and J are TRBV2 and TRBJ2-7; no definite D call. Trimming took off 7 bases at V and 2 bases at J, with 9 bases between the two ends. Germline values: CDR1 SNHLY, CDR2 FYNNEI. The CDR3 has 12 residues. The CDR3 DNA reads as TGTGCCAGCACAAGCAGGACCTACGAGCAGTACTTC. Translating gives CASTSRTYEQYF.

The rearrangement links TRBV7-2 to TRBJ2-5; D remains unclear. Looked up from germline, CDR1 is SGHTA and CDR2 is FQGNSA. Trimming cost V 3 bases and J 2 bases, with 10 bases left between them. The CDR3 covers 14 residues. The CDR3 bases are TGTGCCAGCAGCTTCGATAGGTCGCAAGAGACCCAGTACTTC. Its translation: CASSFDRSQETQYF.

The chain couples TRBV9 to TRBJ1-6, with unresolved D. The V end lost 2 bases, the J end lost 3 bases, and 9 bases lay between the germline ends. Germline CDR1 reads SGDLS; CDR2 reads YYNGEE. This CDR3 contains 15 residues. The DNA of the CDR3 is TGTGCCAGCAGCGTGGGCAGCCGCTATAATTCACCCCTCCACTTT. Protein: CASSVGSRYNSPLHF.

V is TRBV6-2 or TRBV6-3 and J is TRBJ1-2; D perhaps matches TRBD1 (6 bases). CDR3 length: 17 residues. V lost 1 base, J lost 0 bases, and 15 bases lay in between. Germline CDR1 is MNHEY and CDR2 is SVGEGT. This chain's CDR3 is CASSYLSRGRPNYGYTF. The CDR3 DNA sequence: TGTGCCAGCAGTTACTTGTCCAGGGGCCGACCTAACTATGGCTACACCTTC.

The CDR3 sequence: CASSAAGSGGNGYTF. The CDR3, as DNA: TGCGCCAGCAGTGCGGCAGGGTCGGGCGGCAATGGCTACACCTTC. J is TRBJ1-2 and V is TRBV10-2, with TRBD1 as a possible D gene (5 bases). Germline CDR1 WSHSY, CDR2 SAAADI. V was trimmed by 4 bases and J by 6 bases, leaving 18 bases between them. The CDR3 runs to 15 residues.